The T cell receptor beta chain described here comes from a study of glioma-infiltrating T cells after dendritic cell vaccination. Stated time point: after dendritic cell vaccination, including at tumor progression/relapse. TCRdb keeps only in-frame clones here, not all; method: immunoSEQ multiplex PCR. The repertoire has around 100,000 clones, roughly four fifths of them found once; the top ten carry around 7%. The V gene end was trimmed by 3 bases and the J gene end by 8 bases; junction bases not matched to a gene: 9. This CDR3 spans 16 amino acids. Germline assignment: CDR1 LNHNV and CDR2 YYDKDF (reference sequence).

V is TRBV15 and J is TRBJ1-4, with 10 bases matching TRBD1. The sequences come from blood, collected after dendritic cell vaccination. The clonotype originates from a human donor with glioblastoma. CDR3 nucleotides: TGTGCCACCAGCAGTGGGACAGGGGATGGATGGGAAAAACTGTTTTTT. This encodes CATSSGTGDGWEKLFF.